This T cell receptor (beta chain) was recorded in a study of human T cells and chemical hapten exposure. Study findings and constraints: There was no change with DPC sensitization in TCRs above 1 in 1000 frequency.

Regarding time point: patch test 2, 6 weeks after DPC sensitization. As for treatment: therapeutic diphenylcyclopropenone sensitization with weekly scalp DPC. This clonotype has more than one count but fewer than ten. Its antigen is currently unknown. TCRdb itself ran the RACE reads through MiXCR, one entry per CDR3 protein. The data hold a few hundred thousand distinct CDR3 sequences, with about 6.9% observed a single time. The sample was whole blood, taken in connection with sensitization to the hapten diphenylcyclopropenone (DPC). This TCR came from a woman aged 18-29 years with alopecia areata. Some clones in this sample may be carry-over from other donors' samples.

The CDR3 reads CASSILGSAVSGANVLTF. The DNA of the CDR3 is TGTGCCAGTAGTATTCTTGGCAGTGCCGTCTCTGGGGCCAACGTCCTGACTTTC. The chain has TRBV19 and TRBJ2-6; no definite D call. Germline V gene sequence: CDR1 LNHDA, CDR2 SQIVND (reference sequence). Trimming took off 3 bases at V and 0 bases at J, with 15 bases between the two ends. The CDR3 totals 18 residues.